Each of the 6 T cell receptor beta chains below was sequenced from the same sample in a study of blood T cells in healthy people across ages. Using a J-beta primer mix together with a sample-barcoded 5' primer, a second PCR was run for roughly 7 to 11 cycles. Via MiXCR, TCRdb re-called the 5' RACE reads, giving one row per CDR3 protein. The table lists fewer than 900,000 distinct CDR3 sequences, 35% to 40% of them singletons. Material for sequencing was blood. The receptor set was obtained from a man aged 18 to 29 in good health.

This clonotype was recorded a few times. The chain carries TRBV5-1 and TRBJ1-6, with 9 positions matching TRBD1. The junction had 11 bases not matched to a gene; V was cut back by 3 bases and J by 7 bases. This CDR3 contains 17 residues. Germline V lookup: CDR1 SGHRS, CDR2 YFSETQ. Here the CDR3 DNA reads TGCGCCAGCAGCTCAGGGGACAGGGCCCCTGGAAATTCACCCCTCCACTTT. As protein: CASSSGDRAPGNSPLHF.

This chain uses TRBV6-5 with TRBJ1-1; D not certain. The V end was cut by 0 bases, the J end by 3 bases, with 17 bases between. The CDR3 has 17 residues. Germline CDR1 reads MNHEY; CDR2 reads SVGAGI. CDR3 bases: TGTGCCAGCAGTTACTCGACGGGCCTTGTACCGGACACTGAAGCTTTCTTT. This gives the protein CASSYSTGLVPDTEAFF.

V and J are TRBV27 and TRBJ1-2; TRBD1 agrees at 7 bases. V was clipped by 5 bases and J by 8 bases; unmatched bases: 8. There are 13 residues in the CDR3. Germline CDR1 MNHEY, CDR2 SMNVEV (reference sequence). CDR3 coding DNA: TGTGCCAGCAGTCCAGGACAGGCGGGAGGCTACACCTTC. Its protein is CASSPGQAGGYTF.

The chain links TRBV7-2 to TRBJ1-1, with TRBD1 identical over 7 bases. Germline V gives CDR1 SGHTA, CDR2 FQGNSA. This CDR3 is built from 15 residues. J lost 1 base, V lost 5 bases, and 7 bases had no gene match. CDR3 DNA sequence: TGTGCCAGCAGCGGCCCCCGACAGGGGAACACTGAAGCTTTCTTT. Amino acid sequence: CASSGPRQGNTEAFF. The full variable domain, rest sourced from reference TRBV7-2 and TRBJ1-1, is GAGVSQSPSNKVTEKGKDVELRCDPISGHTALYWYRQSLGQGLEFLIYFQGNSAPDKSGLPSDRFSAERTGGSVSTLTIQRTQQEDSAVYLCASSGPRQGNTEAFFGQGTRLTVV.

This clonotype was recorded at least ten times. CDR3 DNA sequence: TGTGCCAGCAGTTTCGGGCCCCAAGCGGGGCCAACATACGAGCAGTACTTC. Translation: CASSFGPQAGPTYEQYF. V usage is TRBV7-2 and J usage is TRBJ2-7; 7 positions agree with TRBD2. Per the germline V gene, CDR1 is SGHTA and CDR2 is FQGNSA. There are 17 residues in the CDR3. V was pared by 6 bases and J by 4 bases, with 18 bases of the junction left unmatched.

Turning to this clonotype: Since a much larger clone is just one base distant, this may be a read error. The gene calls are TRBV20-1 and TRBJ2-5; TRBD2 agrees at 14 bases. Germline loops: CDR1 DFQATT, CDR2 SNEGSKA (reference sequence). The CDR3 covers 15 residues. J was trimmed by 11 bases and V by 8 bases; bases with no gene match: 16. The CDR3 coding sequence is TGCAGTTTGGGCCCCGGGACTAGCGGGGGAAATGAGCAGTACTTC. This encodes CSLGPGTSGGNEQYF.